A single sample gave rise to the 14 T cell receptor beta chains below, sequenced in a study of cytomegalovirus exposure and HLA in healthy donors. This PCR relied on a set of 60 Vbeta primers and 13 Jbeta primers. The table came from immunoSEQ multiplex PCR; TCRdb's copy has only in-frame clones and leaves some out. The table shows around 190,000 clones, with roughly 8.7% occurring only once. The sequenced sample was PBMCs. The receptors derive from a woman in her 30s in good health and CMV-seropositive.

The chain is built from TRBV14 and TRBJ2-3; D is ambiguous. Per the germline V gene, CDR1 is SGHDN and CDR2 is FVKESK. Trimming removed 0 bases from V and 3 bases from J, with 16 bases in between. The CDR3 has 17 amino acids. This chain's CDR3 is CASSQDPGFRWTDTQYF. The CDR3, as DNA: TGTGCCAGCAGCCAAGATCCCGGGTTTCGGTGGACAGATACGCAGTATTTT.

This chain connects TRBV7-3 to TRBJ2-3; weak D call: TRBD2 (5 bases). The CDR3 length is 15 residues. The ends were cut back, 1 base at V and 2 bases at J, with 10 bases in the middle. Germline CDR1 reads SGHTA; CDR2 reads FQGTGA. In DNA, the CDR3 is TGTGCCAGCAGCTTAAGAGGGTATTTCACAGATACGCAGTATTTT. It translates to CASSLRGYFTDTQYF.

This clone was counted between two and nine times. The J gene is TRBJ1-2, the V gene TRBV23-1; D remains ambiguous. TRBV23-1 belongs to the ORF category, with a function that is uncertain. V dropped 2 bases and J dropped 10 bases, with 8 bases sitting between them. The CDR3 totals 11 residues. CDR3 sequence reads: CASSQGLLYTF. Written as DNA, the CDR3 is TGCGCCAGCAGTCAAGGCCTCCTCTACACCTTC.

This rearrangement joins TRBV6-1 to TRBJ2-7; a possible D gene is TRBD2 (5 bases). The germline CDR1 and CDR2 sequences are MNHNS and SASEGT. V was clipped by 6 bases and J by 1 base, with 13 bases between them. CDR3 length: 14 residues. The chain's CDR3 is CASRNAGTSYEQYF. CDR3 DNA: TGTGCCAGCAGAAACGCGGGTACGTCCTACGAGCAGTACTTC.

This clone was counted a few times. This chain joins TRBV10-3 and TRBJ2-7, with 8 bases fitting TRBD2. The CDR3 has 12 amino acids. With 6 bases clipped from V and 7 bases from J, the junction kept 5 bases outside the gene matches. The germline gives CDR1 ENHRY, CDR2 SYGVKD. The CDR3 protein is CAISGRADEQYF. CDR3 nucleotides: TGTGCCATCAGCGGGAGGGCCGATGAGCAGTACTTC.

The chain carries TRBV2 and TRBJ2-1; D gene ambiguous. The CDR3 spans 12 residues. The germline V gene has CDR1 SNHLY and CDR2 FYNNEI. V gave up 6 bases and J gave up 6 bases, with 9 bases separating them. CDR3 region: CASSPRSNEQFF. For the CDR3, the DNA is TGTGCCAGCAGCCCCCGGTCCAATGAGCAGTTCTTC.

J is TRBJ2-5 and V is TRBV18; D is possibly TRBD2 (6 bases). This CDR3 is 15 amino acids long. Per the germline V gene, CDR1 is KGHSH and CDR2 is LQKENI. The ends were cut back, 0 bases at V and 4 bases at J, with 12 bases in the middle. CDR3 region: CASSPPGGVRETQYF. In nucleotides, the CDR3 is TGTGCCAGCTCACCACCGGGAGGCGTCAGAGAGACCCAGTACTTC.

V and J are TRBV4-1 and TRBJ2-1; 10 nucleotides match TRBD2. This CDR3 comprises 17 residues. Per the germline V gene, CDR1 is MGHRA and CDR2 is YSYEKL. The V and J ends lost 4 bases and 0 bases, in that order; junction bases with no gene match: 6. CDR3 coding DNA: TGCGCCAGCAGCCCAGGACTAGCGGTAAGCTCCTACAATGAGCAGTTCTTC. Protein product: CASSPGLAVSSYNEQFF.

This clone was recorded a few times. V usage is TRBV5-1 and J usage is TRBJ2-1; 10 nucleotides align to TRBD2. CDR1 and CDR2 (germline): SGHRS, YFSETQ. Germline trimming cut 0 bases from V and 0 bases from J; bases unmatched to any gene: 3. The CDR3 covers 17 residues. CDR3 sequence: CASSLEPSGSSYNEQFF. The CDR3 coding sequence is TGCGCCAGCAGCTTGGAGCCTAGCGGGAGCTCCTACAATGAGCAGTTCTTC.

The chain uses TRBV5-6 and TRBJ1-3; D possibly corresponds to TRBD1 (5 bases). The germline V gene has CDR1 SGHDT and CDR2 YYEEEE. The CDR3 is 16 amino acids. With 2 bases removed from V and 1 base from J, the gap between germline ends came to 13 bases. Written as DNA, the CDR3 is TGTGCCAGCAGCTTTTGGGGGGTCCTTTCTGGAAACACCATATATTTT. It is translated as CASSFWGVLSGNTIYF.

CDR3 sequence (DNA): TGCGCCAGCAGCTTTGCGAAGGGGGAGGGCAGCCACGAGCAGTACTTC. This encodes CASSFAKGEGSHEQYF. The rearrangement uses TRBV5-1 and TRBJ2-7; tentative D call: TRBD2 (7 bases). The CDR3 contains 16 residues. V was trimmed by 2 bases and J by 5 bases, leaving 20 bases between them. Germline V CDR1 and CDR2: SGHRS, YFSETQ.

The chain joins TRBV11-2 to TRBJ2-1; 12 bases agree with TRBD2. Germline CDR1 is SGHAT and CDR2 is FQNNGV. This CDR3 region has 16 residues. V shed 5 bases and J 7 bases; nucleotides not matched to a gene: 9. The CDR3 DNA reads TGTGCCAGCAGCCCACCTAGCGGGAGGGCCTGGAATGAGCAGTTCTTC. Translated, it gives CASSPPSGRAWNEQFF. Full variable domain (remainder filled in from reference TRBV11-2 and TRBJ2-1): EAGVAQSPRYKIIEKRQSVAFWCNPISGHATLYWYQQILGQGPKLLIQFQNNGVVDDSQLPKDRFSAERLKGVDSTLKIQPAKLEDSAVYLCASSPPSGRAWNEQFFGPGTRLTVL.

The chain recombines TRBV7-7 with TRBJ2-1; 7 nucleotides agree with TRBD2. The junction had 3 bases not matched to a gene; V was cut back by 1 base and J by 9 bases. The germline V gene has CDR1 SSHAT and CDR2 FNYEAQ (reference sequence). This CDR3 is built from 13 residues. The CDR3 protein is CASSLEGRGEQFF. DNA of the CDR3: TGTGCCAGCAGCTTAGAGGGGAGGGGTGAGCAGTTCTTC.

The gene calls are TRBV6-5 and TRBJ2-7; D is perhaps TRBD2 (6 bases). The germline CDR1 and CDR2 sequences are MNHEY and SVGAGI. This CDR3 has 16 amino acids. Deletions cut 0 bases from V and 0 bases from J, with 12 bases between. The CDR3 sequence is CASSYSMSGVSYEQYF. For the CDR3, the DNA is TGTGCCAGCAGTTACTCGATGTCGGGAGTCTCCTACGAGCAGTACTTC.